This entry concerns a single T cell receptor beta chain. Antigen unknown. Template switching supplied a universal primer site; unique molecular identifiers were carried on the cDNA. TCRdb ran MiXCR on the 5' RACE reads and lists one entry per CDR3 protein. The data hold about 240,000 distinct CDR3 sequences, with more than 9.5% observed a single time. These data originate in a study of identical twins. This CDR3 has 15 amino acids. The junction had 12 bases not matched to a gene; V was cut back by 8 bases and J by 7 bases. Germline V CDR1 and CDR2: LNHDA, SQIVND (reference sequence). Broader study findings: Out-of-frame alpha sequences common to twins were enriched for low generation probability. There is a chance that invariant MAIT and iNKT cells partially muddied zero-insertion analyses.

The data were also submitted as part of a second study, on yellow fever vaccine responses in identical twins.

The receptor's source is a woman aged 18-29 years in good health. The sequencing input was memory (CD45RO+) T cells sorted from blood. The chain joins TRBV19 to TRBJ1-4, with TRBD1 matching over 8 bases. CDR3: CASRSDRGRGEKLFF. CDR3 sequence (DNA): TGTGCCAGTCGTTCCGACAGGGGAAGGGGTGAAAAACTGTTTTTT.